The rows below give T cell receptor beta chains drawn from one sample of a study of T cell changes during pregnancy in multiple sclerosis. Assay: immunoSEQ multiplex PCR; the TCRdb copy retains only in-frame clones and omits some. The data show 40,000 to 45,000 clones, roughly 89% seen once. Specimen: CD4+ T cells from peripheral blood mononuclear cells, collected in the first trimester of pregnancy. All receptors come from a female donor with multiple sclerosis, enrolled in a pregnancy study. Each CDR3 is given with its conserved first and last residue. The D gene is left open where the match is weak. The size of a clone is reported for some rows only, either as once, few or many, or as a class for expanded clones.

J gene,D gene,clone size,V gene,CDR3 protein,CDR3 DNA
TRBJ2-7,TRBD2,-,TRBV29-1,CSVSRAGYYEQYF,TGCAGCGTCTCGCGAGCGGGGTACTACGAGCAGTACTTC
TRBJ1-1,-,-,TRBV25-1,CASSYRVGTEAFF,TGTGCCAGCAGTTACAGGGTGGGCACTGAAGCTTTCTTT
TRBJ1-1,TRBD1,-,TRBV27,CASSNTGAASNEAFF,TGTGCCAGCAGCAATACAGGGGCCGCTTCCAATGAAGCTTTCTTT
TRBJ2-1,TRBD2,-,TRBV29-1,CSVRTSGSDEQFF,TGCAGCGTCCGGACTAGCGGGAGCGATGAGCAGTTCTTC
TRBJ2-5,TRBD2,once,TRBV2,CASSVAGVTETQYF,TGTGCCAGCAGTGTAGCGGGAGTCACGGAGACCCAGTACTTC
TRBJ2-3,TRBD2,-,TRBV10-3,CASVGLVGDTQYF,TGTGCCTCCGTAGGACTAGTAGGGGATACGCAGTATTTT
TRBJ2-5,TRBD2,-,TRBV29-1,CSVEGSGTHQTQYF,TGCAGCGTTGAGGGTAGCGGGACCCATCAGACCCAGTACTTC
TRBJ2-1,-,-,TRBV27,CASSWGNGGNEQFF,TGTGCCAGCAGTTGGGGGAACGGGGGCAATGAGCAGTTCTTC
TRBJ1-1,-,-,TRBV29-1,CSVARKQNTEAFF,TGCAGCGTTGCCAGAAAACAGAACACTGAAGCTTTCTTT
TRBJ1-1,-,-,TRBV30,CAWSVRRVDTEAFF,TGTGCCTGGAGTGTACGGAGGGTGGACACTGAAGCTTTCTTT
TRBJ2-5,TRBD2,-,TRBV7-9,CASSLAGLAGVGETQYF,TGTGCCAGCAGCTTAGCGGGACTAGCGGGAGTCGGAGAGACCCAGTACTTC
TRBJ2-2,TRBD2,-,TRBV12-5,CASGLAIWTSGRATGELFF,TGTGCTAGTGGTTTGGCGATCTGGACTAGCGGGAGGGCCACCGGGGAGCTGTTTTTT
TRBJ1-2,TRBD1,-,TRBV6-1,CASSEQGAGGYTF,TGTGCCAGCAGTGAACAGGGGGCCGGGGGCTACACCTTC
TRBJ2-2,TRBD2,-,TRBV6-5,CASSLGLAGELFF,TGTGCCAGCAGTTTAGGACTAGCCGGGGAGCTGTTTTTT
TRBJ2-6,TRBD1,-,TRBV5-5,CASSWLGQRTGANVLTF,TGTGCCAGCAGCTGGTTGGGACAGAGGACGGGGGCCAACGTCCTGACTTTC
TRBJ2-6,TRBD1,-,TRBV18,CASSPSTGGEGANVLTF,TGTGCCAGCTCACCAAGTACAGGGGGTGAAGGGGCCAACGTCCTGACTTTC
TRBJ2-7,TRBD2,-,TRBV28,CASSSGGRVFYEQYF,TGTGCCAGCAGTTCCGGGGGGAGAGTTTTCTACGAGCAGTACTTC
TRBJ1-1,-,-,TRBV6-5,CASSWGQNTEAFF,TGTGCCAGCAGTTGGGGACAGAACACTGAAGCTTTCTTT
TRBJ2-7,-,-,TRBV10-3,CAISESQVTSYEQYF,TGTGCCATCAGTGAAAGTCAGGTGACCTCCTACGAGCAGTACTTC
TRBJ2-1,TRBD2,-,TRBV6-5,CASSKTSGGHNEQFF,TGTGCCAGCAGTAAGACTAGCGGGGGCCACAATGAGCAGTTCTTC
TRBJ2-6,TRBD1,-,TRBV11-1,CASSRDRSSGANVLTF,TGTGCCAGCAGCCGGGACAGAAGCTCTGGGGCCAACGTCCTGACTTTC
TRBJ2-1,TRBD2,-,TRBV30,CACTVGAGEDNEQFF,TGTGCCTGTACCGTCGGAGCGGGAGAAGACAATGAGCAGTTCTTC
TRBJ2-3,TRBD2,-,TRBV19,CASRRLAGVGGTDTQYF,TGTGCCAGTAGGAGACTAGCGGGAGTGGGCGGCACAGATACGCAGTATTTT
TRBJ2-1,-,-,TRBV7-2,CASSPPGERARHRSNEQFF,TGTGCCAGCAGCCCCCCAGGTGAGCGGGCAAGGCATCGGAGCAATGAGCAGTTCTTC
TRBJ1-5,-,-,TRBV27,CASSTVREDNQPQHF,TGTGCCAGCAGTACTGTACGGGAGGACAATCAGCCCCAGCATTTT
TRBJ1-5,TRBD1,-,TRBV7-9,CASSSGTGRDQPQHF,TGTGCCAGCAGCTCCGGGACAGGGAGGGATCAGCCCCAGCATTTT
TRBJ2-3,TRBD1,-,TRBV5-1,CASSLKGTGTDTQYF,TGCGCCAGCAGCTTGAAGGGGACAGGAACAGATACGCAGTATTTT
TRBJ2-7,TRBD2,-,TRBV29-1,CSVQEVLAGGYEQYF,TGCAGCGTTCAGGAGGTCCTAGCGGGAGGCTACGAGCAGTACTTC
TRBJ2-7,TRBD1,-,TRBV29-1,CSVGQGAAYEQYF,TGCAGCGTGGGCCAGGGGGCCGCCTACGAGCAGTACTTC
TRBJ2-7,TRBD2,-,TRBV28,CASSSFGGVYEQYF,TGTGCCAGCAGTTCCTTCGGGGGGGTCTACGAGCAGTACTTC
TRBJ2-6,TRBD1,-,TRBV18,CASSRGTGDSSGANVLTF,TGTGCCAGCTCACGAGGGACAGGGGATAGCTCTGGGGCCAACGTCCTGACTTTC
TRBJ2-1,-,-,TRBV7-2,CASRFTGSSYNEQFF,TGTGCCAGCAGGTTTACAGGGAGCTCCTACAATGAGCAGTTCTTC
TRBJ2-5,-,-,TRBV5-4,CASSLEQGGETQYF,TGTGCCAGCAGCTTGGAACAGGGAGGGGAGACCCAGTACTTC
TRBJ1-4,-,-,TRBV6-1,CASSVRGGGVSGKLFF,TGTGCCAGCAGTGTTCGGGGGGGCGGAGTGTCGGGAAAACTGTTTTTT
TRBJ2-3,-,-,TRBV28,CASSLATDTQYF,TGTGCCAGCAGCCTGGCCACAGATACGCAGTATTTT
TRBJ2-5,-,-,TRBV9,CASSGGETQYF,TGTGCCAGCAGCGGAGGGGAGACCCAGTACTTC
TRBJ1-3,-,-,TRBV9,CASSASTAFSGNTIYF,TGTGCCAGCAGCGCTTCGACAGCGTTCTCTGGAAACACCATATATTTT
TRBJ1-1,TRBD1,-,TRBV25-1,CASSDNRGYTEAFF,TGTGCCAGCAGTGACAACAGGGGATACACTGAAGCTTTCTTT
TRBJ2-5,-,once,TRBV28,CASRPPTGYQETQYF,TGTGCCAGCAGACCTCCGACAGGTTACCAAGAGACCCAGTACTTC
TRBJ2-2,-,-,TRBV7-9,CASSPPGTNTGELFF,TGTGCCAGCAGCCCTCCCGGGACTAACACCGGGGAGCTGTTTTTT
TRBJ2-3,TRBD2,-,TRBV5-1,CASSLLGLATDTQYF,TGCGCCAGCAGCTTGCTCGGACTAGCGACAGATACGCAGTATTTT
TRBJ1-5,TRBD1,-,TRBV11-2,CASSWTGVNQPQHF,TGTGCCAGCAGCTGGACAGGGGTCAATCAGCCCCAGCATTTT
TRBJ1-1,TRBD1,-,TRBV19,CASTPGQGNTEAFF,TGTGCCAGTACCCCGGGACAGGGGAACACTGAAGCTTTCTTT
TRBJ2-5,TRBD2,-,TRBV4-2,CASSQEGGRSARPMETQYF,TGTGCCAGCAGCCAAGAGGGGGGGAGGAGCGCCCGCCCAATGGAGACCCAGTACTTC
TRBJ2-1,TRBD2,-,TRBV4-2,CASSQRALAGTYNEQFF,TGTGCCAGCAGCCAACGGGCCCTAGCGGGGACCTACAATGAGCAGTTCTTC
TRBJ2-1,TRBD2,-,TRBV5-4,CASSWGGTSGSYNEQFF,TGTGCCAGCAGCTGGGGGGGGACTAGCGGCTCCTACAATGAGCAGTTCTTC
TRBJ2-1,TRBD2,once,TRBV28,CASSATSGAVNEQFF,TGTGCCAGCAGTGCAACTAGCGGGGCCGTAAATGAGCAGTTCTTC
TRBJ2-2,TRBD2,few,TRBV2,CASSELAGAGELFF,TGTGCCAGCAGTGAACTAGCGGGAGCTGGGGAGCTGTTTTTT
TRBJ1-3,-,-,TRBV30,CAWKLASGNTIYF,TGTGCCTGGAAATTGGCCTCTGGAAACACCATATATTTT
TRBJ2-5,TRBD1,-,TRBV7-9,CASSPKTGTGGADQETQYF,TGTGCCAGCAGCCCAAAAACCGGGACAGGGGGAGCGGACCAAGAGACCCAGTACTTC
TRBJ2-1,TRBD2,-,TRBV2,CASSGGGRAGNEQFF,TGTGCCAGCAGTGGGGGCGGGAGGGCCGGGAATGAGCAGTTCTTC
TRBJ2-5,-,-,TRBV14,CASSQGASLRGETQYF,TGTGCCAGCAGCCAAGGGGCGAGCTTGAGAGGGGAGACCCAGTACTTC
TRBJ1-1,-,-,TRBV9,CASSVSGLNTEAFF,TGTGCCAGCAGCGTTTCAGGGCTGAACACTGAAGCTTTCTTT
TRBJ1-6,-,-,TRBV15,CATSSGVYNSPLHF,TGTGCCACCAGCTCAGGGGTTTATAATTCACCCCTCCACTTT